Included here is one TCR beta chain sequence, with context. No antigen is known for it. The libraries of TRB cDNA were constructed through 5' RACE using UMI labels. TCRdb re-called the 5' RACE reads and gives one entry per CDR3 protein, without DNA. The sample shows around 88,000 distinct CDR3 sequences, and less than 1% sits with its ten largest clones. The data derive from a study of CXCR3-negative and CXCR3-positive naive CD8 T cells. Study-level information: Some 130 million TRB reads were obtained overall (about 1.5 +/- 0.3 million per library). Study observations and caveats: A higher hydrophobicity marked the TRB CDR3s of CXCR3-positive naive cells versus CXCR3-negative naive cells.

A CD45RO-CCR7+CD27+CD95- phenotype identified naive CD8+ T cells. The CDR3 has 15 residues. Germline loops: CDR1 MDHEN, CDR2 SYDVKM. Sample: naive CXCR3+ CD8+ T cells from blood. Documented subset: CD45RO-CCR7+CD27+CD95- naive CD8+ T cells expressing CXCR3 (TNR3+). The chain carries TRBV28 and TRBJ1-1; TCRdb returns TRBD1, unconfirmable since there is no DNA. This clonotype originated in a human donor in good health. Some clones in this sample may be carry-over from other donors' samples. CDR3 sequence reads: CASFQYRGGGAEAFF.